Here is one TCR beta chain with its context. The antigen is not known. This sample stems from a study of PD-1 blockade in classical Hodgkin lymphoma. The V gene lost 0 bases and the J gene lost 2 bases, with 12 bases spanning the gap. The germline V gene has CDR1 SGHRS and CDR2 YFSETQ. The CDR3 sequence is 16 residues long. After autologous stem cell transplantation all patients relapsed, and prior brentuximab vedotin exposure differed between cohorts. Magnetic negative selection, applied to thawed PBMCs, was used to isolate the CD8+ T cells. The study's findings and limits: Complete responders matched newly diagnosed patients in baseline diversity. Compared with healthy donors, newly diagnosed patients reportedly showed lower baseline TCR diversity. With CD4+ cells, TCR diversity rose significantly by C4D1, but not with CD8+ cells.

Produced via immunoSEQ multiplex PCR; TCRdb's table is partial and in-frame only. The sample records roughly 12,000 clones, 65% to 80% being singletons. The starting material was CD8+ T cells from blood, obtained at baseline. The TCR was taken from a human donor with classical Hodgkin lymphoma. This chain connects TRBV5-1 to TRBJ2-1, with a weak D call TRBD2 (5 bases). CDR3 protein: CASSLATGSAYNEQFF. The CDR3, as DNA: TGCGCCAGCAGCTTGGCGACGGGGAGCGCCTACAATGAGCAGTTCTTC.